Listed here are 26 T cell receptor beta chains from one sample, sequenced in a study of human T cells and chemical hapten exposure. Time point in this sample: healthy volunteer bleed at 6 weeks. Unfractionated whole blood yielded the extracted total RNA. TCRdb recomputed calls from the RACE reads with MiXCR, one row per CDR3 protein. The repertoire holds about 77,000 distinct CDR3 sequences, 8.6% seen once, with approximately 1.5% in the top ten. The sequenced sample was whole blood. The origin of the receptors is a female donor in good health. Some clones in this sample may be carry-over from other donors' samples.

This clonotype was picked up many times. CDR3 loop: CASSDSGEETQYF. CDR3 DNA sequence: TGTGCCAGCAGTGATTCAGGGGAAGAGACCCAGTACTTC. The chain uses TRBV2 and TRBJ2-5, with D possibly being TRBD1 (6 bases). The CDR3 is 13 residues long. Per germline, CDR1 SNHLY and CDR2 FYNNEI. V was cut by 3 bases and J by 3 bases, with 8 bases left in between.

The chain couples TRBV5-1 to TRBJ2-7; tentatively, D is TRBD1 (6 bases). V lost 7 bases to trimming and J lost 4 bases, with 18 bases between them. The V gene's germline CDR1 is SGHRS and CDR2 YFSETQ. CDR3 length equals 14 residues. The chain's CDR3 is CASGAYRVPYEQYF. CDR3 DNA sequence: TGCGCCAGCGGGGCGTACAGGGTTCCGTACGAGCAGTACTTC. The variable domain in full, with the rest retrieved from reference TRBV5-1 and TRBJ2-7, is KAGVTQTPRYLIKTRGQQVTLSCSPISGHRSVSWYQQTPGQGLQFLFEYFSETQRNKGNFPGRFSGRQFSNSRSEMNVSTLELGDSALYLCASGAYRVPYEQYFGPGTRLTVT.

In its sample, this clonotype was seen many times. The chain combines TRBV19 with TRBJ2-1, with TRBD1 identical over 9 bases. The trim removed 4 bases at V and 5 bases at J, leaving 6 bases unmatched. Germline-derived CDR1 and CDR2 are LNHDA and SQIVND (reference sequence). This CDR3 comprises 15 residues. This CDR3 reads CASSRGQGRDNEQFF. The CDR3 DNA reads as TGTGCCAGTAGTAGAGGACAGGGGAGAGACAATGAGCAGTTCTTC.

This clonotype was recorded many times. This sequence joins TRBV6-5 and TRBJ1-1; perhaps TRBD1 as D (5 bases). In germline, CDR1 is MNHEY, CDR2 SVGAGI. V lost 5 bases to trimming and J lost 0 bases, with 16 bases between them. The CDR3 is made up of 16 amino acids. The CDR3 DNA reads as TGTGCCAGCAGTGCGGGACCGACGCACATGAACACTGAAGCTTTCTTT. Its translation is CASSAGPTHMNTEAFF.

Many counts were recorded for this clonotype. V is TRBV6-6 and J is TRBJ1-1; 7 positions match TRBD1. Germline loops: CDR1 MNHNY, CDR2 SVGAGI (reference sequence). The trim removed 7 bases at V and 2 bases at J, leaving 13 bases unmatched. This CDR3 contains 16 residues. CDR3 protein: CASIRQGSPFNTEAFF. CDR3 DNA sequence: TGTGCCAGCATCAGACAGGGATCCCCCTTTAACACTGAAGCTTTCTTT.

This clonotype turned up a few times. This rearrangement joins TRBV6-2 or TRBV6-3 to TRBJ1-1; 7 bases map to TRBD1. The CDR3 totals 14 residues. V lost 2 bases to trimming and J lost 5 bases; unmatched junction nucleotides: 5. CDR1 and CDR2 (germline): MNHEY, SVGEGT. The CDR3 nucleotides read TGTGCCAGCAGTTACGACGGGACAGAGACTGAAGCTTTCTTT. It encodes CASSYDGTETEAFF.

The chain is built from TRBV6-2 or TRBV6-3 and TRBJ1-2; TRBD1 might be the D (5 bases). CDR1 and CDR2 (germline): MNHEY, SVGEGT. CDR3 length equals 14 residues. With 4 bases removed from V and 8 bases from J, the gap between germline ends came to 17 bases. In nucleotides, the CDR3 is TGTGCCAGCAGTTCTGCAGGGAAGTTCGGCGGCTACACCTTC. This gives the protein CASSSAGKFGGYTF.

The chain couples TRBV18 to TRBJ2-5; unclear D gene. The CDR3 extends over 13 amino acids. Germline loops: CDR1 KGHSH, CDR2 LQKENI. The ends were cut back, 3 bases at V and 0 bases at J, with 5 bases in the middle. This CDR3 reads CASSPRDQETQYF. CDR3 in DNA: TGTGCCAGCTCACCCCGGGACCAAGAGACCCAGTACTTC.

The rearrangement uses TRBV18 and TRBJ2-3; D gene uncertain. Germline lookup yields CDR1 KGHSH and CDR2 LQKENI. This CDR3 is built from 13 residues. The V and J ends lost 7 bases and 4 bases respectively, with 12 bases between them. The chain's CDR3 is CASLSSGSDTQYF. CDR3 sequence (DNA): TGTGCCAGCTTATCGTCCGGGTCAGATACGCAGTATTTT.

This clonotype was counted ten times or more. This chain links TRBV7-9 with TRBJ2-3; 12 bases are a match to TRBD2. The CDR3 consists of 15 residues. The junction had 0 bases not matched to a gene; V was cut back by 4 bases and J by 1 base. Germline values: CDR1 SEHNR, CDR2 FQNEAQ (reference sequence). The CDR3, as DNA: TGTGCCAGCAGCTGGACTAGCGGGGGCACAGATACGCAGTATTTT. Translation: CASSWTSGGTDTQYF.

This clonotype was counted ten times or more. The chain uses TRBV7-9 and TRBJ1-3; D remains ambiguous. V was clipped by 5 bases and J by 0 bases, with 14 bases between them. CDR1 is SEHNR, CDR2 FQNEAQ, per germline (reference sequence). The CDR3 has 16 amino acids. CDR3 DNA: TGTGCCAGCAGCCCAGAGACGGCTTTCTCTGGAAACACCATATATTTT. It translates to CASSPETAFSGNTIYF.

This clonotype showed up many times. J is TRBJ2-3 and V is TRBV10-3; 7 positions match TRBD2. This CDR3 is 17 amino acids long. Per the germline V gene, CDR1 is ENHRY and CDR2 is SYGVKD. V was pared by 3 bases and J by 3 bases, with 12 bases of the junction left unmatched. The CDR3 DNA reads TGTGCCATCAGTGATCAATATAGAGCGGGGACGACAGATACGCAGTATTTT. Translated: CAISDQYRAGTTDTQYF.

In this sample, this clonotype turned up many times. The chain uses TRBV13 and TRBJ2-7; D not certain. Trimming cost V 0 bases and J 4 bases, with 4 bases left between them. The V gene's germline CDR1 is PRHDT and CDR2 FYEKMQ (reference sequence). The CDR3 has 12 residues. The CDR3 region has the DNA TGTGCCAGCAGCTTAGGCCGGTACGAGCAGTACTTC. Amino acids: CASSLGRYEQYF.

This clonotype was recorded at least ten times. Sequence at one end of the junction differs from germline and may be a read error. V is TRBV6-1 and J is TRBJ2-3; 10 nucleotides align to TRBD2. The CDR3 runs 16 residues. Germline loops: CDR1 MNHNS, CDR2 SASEGT. CDR3 amino acids: CASSERTSGFTHTQYF. CDR3 sequence (DNA): TGTGCCAGCAGTGAGAGGACTAGCGGTTTCACACATACGCAGTATTTT.

This chain uses TRBV27 with TRBJ2-3; the match to TRBD2 covers 11 bases. The ends lost 0 bases at V and 4 bases at J; junction bases unmatched: 6. The germline V gene encodes CDR1 MNHEY and CDR2 SMNVEV (reference sequence). The CDR3 spans 17 residues. This CDR3 is CASSLSRTSGSPDTQYF. CDR3 nucleotides: TGTGCCAGCAGTTTATCGAGGACTAGCGGGTCCCCAGATACGCAGTATTTT.

The rearrangement links TRBV12-3 or TRBV12-4 to TRBJ2-3; possible D gene TRBD2, 5 bases. The CDR3 has 14 residues. The V end lost 6 bases, the J end lost 2 bases, and 12 bases lay between the germline ends. In nucleotides, the CDR3 is TGTGCCAGCAGCACACTAGGGATCACAGATACGCAGTATTTT. Translation: CASSTLGITDTQYF.

There are many counts of this clonotype. The J gene is TRBJ1-1, the V gene TRBV20-1; D ambiguous. Germline loops: CDR1 DFQATT, CDR2 SNEGSKA (reference sequence). CDR3 size: 11 residues. The ends were cut back, 3 bases at V and 7 bases at J, with 9 bases in the middle. CDR3 DNA sequence: TGCAGTGCTAGTAGGGCTGATGAAGCTTTCTTT. Protein product: CSASRADEAFF.

This clonotype was seen a handful of times. The chain uses TRBV19 and TRBJ1-5; a possible D gene is TRBD1 (5 bases). The CDR3 loop spans 16 amino acids. V lost 6 bases and J lost 3, with 18 bases in between. From germline, CDR1 is LNHDA and CDR2 SQIVND (reference sequence). The CDR3 DNA reads as TGTGCCAGTAGGTCTTCCGACTGGGGCTACAATCAGCCCCAGCATTTT. The encoded protein is CASRSSDWGYNQPQHF. The full variable domain, in which reference TRBV19 and TRBJ1-5 provide the parts outside the CDR3, is DGGITQSPKYLFRKEGQNVTLSCEQNLNHDAMYWYRQDPGQGLRLIYYSQIVNDFQKGDIAEGYSVSREKKESFPLTVTSAQKNPTAFYLCASRSSDWGYNQPQHFGDGTRLSIL.

This clonotype was seen ten or more times. The CDR3 DNA sequence: TGTGCCAGCAGTCCATCGCGCCAGGGGCGACATGGCTACACCTTC. This translates into CASSPSRQGRHGYTF. The rearrangement joins TRBV27 to TRBJ1-2, with D tentatively TRBD1 (6 bases). Germline-derived CDR1 and CDR2 are MNHEY and SMNVEV (reference sequence). Trimming shortened V by 5 bases and J by 6 bases, and 19 bases separated the two germline ends. The CDR3 is 15 amino acids.

This clonotype was seen a few times. The rearrangement joins TRBV27 to TRBJ1-6, with a weak D call TRBD1 (6 bases). Germline assignment: CDR1 MNHEY and CDR2 SMNVEV (reference sequence). The CDR3 loop spans 14 amino acids. The ends were cut back, 2 bases at V and 7 bases at J, with 9 bases in the middle. CDR3: CASSLIGGNSPLHF. DNA of the CDR3: TGTGCCAGCAGTTTAATCGGGGGCAATTCACCCCTCCACTTT.

Ten or more counts support this clonotype. This chain connects TRBV4-1 to TRBJ2-1, with D perhaps TRBD1 (6 bases). This CDR3 spans 14 amino acids. The germline gives CDR1 MGHRA, CDR2 YSYEKL. Trimming shortened V by 0 bases and J by 10 bases, and 13 bases separated the two germline ends. Here the CDR3 DNA reads TGCGCCAGCAGCCAAGATTTACGGACAGACGAGCAGTTCTTC. Amino acids: CASSQDLRTDEQFF.

This clonotype was observed many times. V usage is TRBV2 and J usage is TRBJ2-7; 8 bases fit TRBD1. Trimming took 8 bases from V and 5 from J; bases not matched to a gene: 11. The CDR3 length is 14 residues. Per the germline V gene, CDR1 is SNHLY and CDR2 is FYNNEI. CDR3 loop: CASHVPRGPHEQYF. The CDR3 coding sequence is TGTGCCAGCCATGTGCCCAGGGGGCCCCACGAGCAGTACTTC.

This clonotype has at least ten counts. The chain carries TRBV18 and TRBJ1-6, with a weak D call TRBD1 (5 bases). This CDR3 is built from 14 residues. The germline gives CDR1 KGHSH, CDR2 LQKENI. The V end was cut by 1 base, the J end by 8 bases, with 9 bases between. CDR3 loop: CASSPQGSDSPLHF. CDR3 coding DNA: TGTGCCAGCTCACCACAGGGGTCGGATTCACCCCTCCACTTT.

This clonotype occurred a few times. The V call is TRBV5-1, the J call TRBJ2-3; D not certain. The germline gives CDR1 SGHRS, CDR2 YFSETQ. Trimming pared 2 bases from V and 0 bases from J, leaving 10 bases between. This CDR3 contains 15 residues. CDR3 in amino acids: CASSFSDASTDTQYF. Written as DNA, the CDR3 is TGCGCCAGCAGCTTTTCGGACGCTAGCACAGATACGCAGTATTTT.

This clonotype was counted between two and nine times. This rearrangement joins TRBV7-9 to TRBJ1-6; D gene uncertain. Trimming pared 2 bases from V and 5 bases from J, leaving 10 bases between. This CDR3 has 15 amino acids. Germline CDR1 and CDR2: SEHNR and FQNEAQ (reference sequence). DNA for the CDR3: TGTGCCAGCAGCTTAAATACGGTGGATAATTCACCCCTCCACTTT. As protein: CASSLNTVDNSPLHF.

There are a few counts of this clonotype. The chain uses TRBV29-1 and TRBJ2-6; possibly TRBD2 for D (7 bases). The CDR3 is 15 amino acids. The germline V and J ends were trimmed by 4 bases and 0 bases, with 10 bases remaining between them. The germline gives CDR1 SQVTM, CDR2 ANQGSEA. The CDR3 bases are TGCAGCGTTGGGGGGGGACACTCTGGGGCCAACGTCCTGACTTTC. The encoded protein is CSVGGGHSGANVLTF. The full variable domain, completed using reference TRBV29-1 and TRBJ2-6, is SAVISQKPSRDICQRGTSLTIQCQVDSQVTMMFWYRQQPGQSLTLIATANQGSEATYESGFVIDKFPISRPNLTFSTLTVSNMSPEDSSIYLCSVGGGHSGANVLTFGAGSRLTVL.